This TCR beta chain was identified during a study of T cells in Graves' hyperthyroidism and ophthalmopathy. This clonotype showed up just once. The CDR3 regions of TCR beta were amplified from RNA transcripts. HTBI primers drove first-round RT-PCR of the TCR CDR3. Using its own MiXCR run on the multiplex PCR reads, TCRdb lists one record per CDR3 protein. The data contain 400,000 to 600,000 distinct CDR3 sequences, about 16% of them singletons. The V segment lost 6 bases and the J segment 1 base; nucleotides outside the gene matches: 2. CDR3 length: 14 amino acids. Germline V lookup: CDR1 SEHNR, CDR2 FQNEAQ (reference sequence). Inclusion characteristics of ophthalmopathy patients comprised a Clinical Activity Score of at least 3, a NOSPECS grade of at least 4, and duration under 3 months.

The sequencing input was blood. This chain connects TRBV7-9 to TRBJ2-3, with TRBD1 identical over 9 bases. The source is a young woman with Graves' ophthalmopathy. In nucleotides, the CDR3 is TGTGCCAGCAGAAGACAGGGGGGCACAGATACGCAGTATTTT. Amino acid sequence: CASRRQGGTDTQYF.